This TCR beta chain appears in the sequencing data of a study of blood T cell repertoires in COVID-19. At the level of the study: Some COVID-19 samples were acute and others convalescent; all came from the United States, Italy and Spain. From T cells, B-cell-depleted T cells, or PBMCs came the material, which was cDNA or gDNA.

This clone has a single count. V lost 3 bases and J lost 2; bases outside the gene matches: 9. Germline V gene sequence: CDR1 GTSNPN, CDR2 SVGIG (reference sequence). The CDR3 consists of 15 residues. Authors' processing steps: Estimated nucleated cell counts came from reference gene primer amplification. Using immunoSEQ multiplex PCR, the repertoire was profiled, and TCRdb retains in-frame clones only, with some absent. Clonal size and the V and J genes are those of that table, whereas D and trimming came from the DNA. The data show some 250,000 clones, roughly 88% seen once. V and J are TRBV30 and TRBJ2-7; 8 bases are a match to TRBD2. The source of this sequence is a woman in her twenties or thirties with acute or convalescent COVID-19. The material sequenced was peripheral blood. The CDR3 DNA is TGTGCCTGGAGCCAGCTAGCCGGGAGGGCCTACGAGCAGTACTTC. As protein: CAWSQLAGRAYEQYF.